One T cell receptor (beta chain) is described in this entry. This specimen belongs to a study of shared clonotypes between healthy human individuals. Per germline, CDR1 SGHVS and CDR2 FNYEAQ. This CDR3 spans 13 amino acids. V lost 8 bases to trimming and J lost 6 bases; unmatched junction nucleotides: 3. Sequencing used immunoSEQ multiplex PCR; TCRdb keeps in-frame clones, though not all of them. This sample has millions of clones, with 85% to 95% found just once. The sequence was obtained from a man younger than 35 in good health. The chain joins TRBV7-6 to TRBJ2-1, with TRBD2 matching 11 bases. The sequenced material came from naive CD4+ T cells sorted from blood. Subset of the sample: CD45RA+ positively selected. CDR3 nucleotide sequence: TGTGCCAGCCGACTAGCGGGGAGCAATGAGCAGTTCTTC. This sequence encodes CASRLAGSNEQFF.